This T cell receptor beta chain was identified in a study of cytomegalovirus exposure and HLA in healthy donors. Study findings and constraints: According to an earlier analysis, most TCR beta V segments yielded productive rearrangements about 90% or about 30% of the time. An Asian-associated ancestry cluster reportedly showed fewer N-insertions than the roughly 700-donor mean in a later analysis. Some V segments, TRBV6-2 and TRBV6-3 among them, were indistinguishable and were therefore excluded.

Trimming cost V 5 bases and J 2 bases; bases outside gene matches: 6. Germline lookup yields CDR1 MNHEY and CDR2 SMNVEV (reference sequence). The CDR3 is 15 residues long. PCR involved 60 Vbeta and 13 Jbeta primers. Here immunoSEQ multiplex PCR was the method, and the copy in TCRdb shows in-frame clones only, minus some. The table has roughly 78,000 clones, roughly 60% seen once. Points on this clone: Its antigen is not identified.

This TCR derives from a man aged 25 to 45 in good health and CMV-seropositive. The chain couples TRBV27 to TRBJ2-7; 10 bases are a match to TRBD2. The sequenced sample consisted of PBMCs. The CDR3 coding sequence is TGTGCCAGCAGTCCCGTTAGCGGGAGGACCTACGAGCAGTACTTC. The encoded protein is CASSPVSGRTYEQYF.